These 32 T cell receptor beta chains originate from one sample sequenced in a study of regulatory T cells in long-lasting Graves disease. Construction of the TCR beta libraries employed iRepertoire HTBI primers in conjunction with Arm-PCR of CDR3 regions. TCRdb independently ran MiXCR on the multiplex PCR reads; one entry per CDR3 protein. The table shows about 350,000 distinct CDR3 sequences, with 16% occurring only once. Described time point: newly diagnosed GD, antithyroid drugs for less than 3 months. PBMC-derived RNA was used for the TCR library. The sample was also linked to a second study, of T cells in Graves' hyperthyroidism and ophthalmopathy.

This specimen was peripheral blood mononuclear cells (PBMCs), taken at new diagnosis, from a patient treated with antithyroid drugs. The receptors shown here come from a woman between 18 and 30 years old with Graves disease.

At least ten counts were recorded for this clonotype. The V gene is TRBV11-2, the J gene TRBJ1-1; TRBD1 matches at 7 bases. With V trimmed by 5 bases and J by 1 base, 4 bases remained unmatched. The CDR3 totals 14 residues. Germline V gene lookup returns CDR1 SGHAT and CDR2 FQNNGV. The CDR3 coding sequence is TGTGCCAGCAGCCTATGGACAGGGAACACTGAAGCTTTCTTT. As protein: CASSLWTGNTEAFF.

The sample holds many counts of this clonotype. The V and J genes are TRBV12-3 or TRBV12-4 and TRBJ2-1; D ambiguous. This CDR3 contains 15 residues. Trimming stripped 6 bases from V and 4 bases from J, with 16 bases between. The CDR3 nucleotides are TGTGCCAGCAGCCTTCTCGCAGATTCATACAATGAGCAGTTCTTC. Amino acids: CASSLLADSYNEQFF.

This chain joins TRBV7-2 and TRBJ2-1; 8 bases agree with TRBD1. V was pared by 2 bases and J by 5 bases, with 5 bases of the junction left unmatched. The CDR3 is 15 amino acids. Germline V gives CDR1 SGHTA, CDR2 FQGNSA. CDR3 sequence reads: CASSLYDRGHNEQFF. CDR3 nucleotide sequence: TGTGCCAGCAGCTTATATGACAGGGGACACAATGAGCAGTTCTTC.

This clonotype was recorded at least ten times. The gene calls are TRBV9 and TRBJ2-3; 16 nucleotides match TRBD2. CDR1 is SGDLS, CDR2 YYNGEE, per germline. The CDR3 has 20 amino acids. After removal of 2 bases from V and 6 bases from J, the junction contained 15 bases not matched to a gene. The CDR3 bases are TGTGCCAGCAGCGTGGCGGGACTAGCGGGGGGGCGTCAAATAGGGGATACGCAGTATTTT. Its protein product is CASSVAGLAGGRQIGDTQYF.

This clonotype was observed at least ten times. The chain has TRBV27 and TRBJ2-3, with D tentatively TRBD1 or TRBD2 (5 bases each). Germline CDR1 and CDR2: MNHEY and SMNVEV (reference sequence). V was clipped by 8 bases and J by 6 bases, with 12 bases between them. The CDR3 totals 12 residues. The CDR3 is CASRGAGDTQYF. CDR3 sequence (DNA): TGTGCCAGCCGGGGCGCAGGTGATACGCAGTATTTT.

This sequence joins TRBV5-1 and TRBJ2-3; 13 bases map to TRBD2. V lost 4 bases and J lost 0; bases outside the gene matches: 5. The CDR3 extends over 17 amino acids. Germline CDR1 is SGHRS and CDR2 is YFSETQ. The CDR3 coding sequence is TGCGCCAGCAGCCCGGGACTAGCGGGAACAAGCACAGATACGCAGTATTTT. It encodes CASSPGLAGTSTDTQYF.

V gene TRBV4-1 combines with J gene TRBJ2-3, with 8 bases fitting TRBD1. This CDR3 region has 16 residues. Per the germline V gene, CDR1 is MGHRA and CDR2 is YSYEKL. The V gene end was trimmed by 0 bases and the J gene end by 1 base; junction bases not matched to a gene: 3. CDR3 sequence reads: CASSQDLGQGTDTQYF. CDR3 bases: TGCGCCAGCAGCCAAGATTTGGGACAGGGCACAGATACGCAGTATTTT.

Ten or more counts support this clonotype. The V call is TRBV18, the J call TRBJ2-1; TRBD2 matches at 7 bases. The DNA end favors TRBJ2-5, so the J call may be wrong. The CDR3 extends over 16 amino acids. Germline V lookup: CDR1 KGHSH, CDR2 LQKENI. The CDR3 is CASSPIAEAAGETQYF. DNA for the CDR3: TGTGCCAGCTCACCAATAGCGGAAGCAGCGGGGGAGACCCAGTACTTC.

This clonotype was seen ten or more times. This sequence joins TRBV5-1 and TRBJ2-2; tentatively, D is TRBD2 (6 bases). Trimming cost V 0 bases and J 2 bases, with 11 bases left between them. Germline assignment: CDR1 SGHRS and CDR2 YFSETQ. This CDR3 comprises 16 residues. The CDR3 nucleotides read TGCGCCAGCAGCTTGGATGGCGGGACTAACACCGGGGAGCTGTTTTTT. Encoded protein: CASSLDGGTNTGELFF.

This clonotype was counted many times. The V and J genes are TRBV20-1 and TRBJ1-4; D unresolved. Germline values: CDR1 DFQATT, CDR2 SNEGSKA (reference sequence). The V end was cut by 3 bases, the J end by 4 bases, with 15 bases between. The CDR3 extends over 15 amino acids. This CDR3 is CSARRWRNLNEKLFF. The CDR3 DNA reads as TGCAGTGCTAGGCGTTGGCGGAATCTTAATGAAAAACTGTTTTTT.

V is TRBV28 and J is TRBJ1-4, with D possibly being TRBD1 (5 bases). The CDR3 extends over 15 amino acids. Trimming cost V 5 bases and J 7 bases, with 17 bases left between them. The germline CDR1 and CDR2 sequences are MDHEN and SYDVKM. CDR3 nucleotides: TGTGCCAGCAGTCTCCGACAGTCAGGGCGTGAAAAACTGTTTTTT. This sequence encodes CASSLRQSGREKLFF.

This clonotype was picked up many times. The chain links TRBV9 to TRBJ2-1; 9 positions match TRBD2. Germline V gives CDR1 SGDLS, CDR2 YYNGEE. Trimming cost V 2 bases and J 1 base; bases outside gene matches: 1. The CDR3 sequence is 15 residues long. CDR3 in DNA: TGTGCCAGCAGCGTTAGCGGGAGTTCCTACAATGAGCAGTTCTTC. It yields the protein CASSVSGSSYNEQFF.

This clonotype was counted many times. J is TRBJ2-7 and V is TRBV5-1, with 8 bases fitting TRBD1. CDR1 is SGHRS and CDR2 is YFSETQ in the germline V gene. The ends lost 2 bases at V and 6 bases at J; junction bases unmatched: 1. This CDR3 is built from 12 residues. CDR3 DNA sequence: TGCGCCAGCAGCTTACAGGGGGGCGAGCAGTACTTC. This encodes CASSLQGGEQYF. The whole variable domain, filled in from reference TRBV5-1 and TRBJ2-7, reads KAGVTQTPRYLIKTRGQQVTLSCSPISGHRSVSWYQQTPGQGLQFLFEYFSETQRNKGNFPGRFSGRQFSNSRSEMNVSTLELGDSALYLCASSLQGGEQYFGPGTRLTVT.

Ten or more counts support this clonotype. The rearrangement uses TRBV28 and TRBJ1-5; D call uncertain. CDR1 and CDR2 from the germline V gene are MDHEN and SYDVKM. V was clipped by 8 bases and J by 9 bases, with 20 bases between them. The CDR3 sequence is 14 residues long. CDR3 region: CASALQSVGRPQHF. In nucleotides, the CDR3 is TGTGCCAGCGCCCTACAGTCGGTAGGGAGGCCCCAGCATTTT. Full variable domain (missing parts from reference TRBV28 and TRBJ1-5): DVKVTQSSRYLVKRTGEKVFLECVQDMDHENMFWYRQDPGLGLRLIYFSYDVKMKEKGDIPEGYSVSREKKERFSLILESASTNQTSMYLCASALQSVGRPQHFGDGTRLSIL.

J is TRBJ1-5 and V is TRBV7-8, with a possible D match to TRBD1 (5 bases). This CDR3 spans 14 amino acids. Germline CDR1 SGHVS, CDR2 FQNEAQ. V lost 1 base, J lost 11 bases, and 15 bases lay in between. CDR3 DNA sequence: TGTGCCAGCAGCTTAGTGAAGGGACTGGGGACCCAGCATTTT. Translating it yields CASSLVKGLGTQHF.

The chain uses TRBV7-2 and TRBJ1-5, with D perhaps TRBD1 (5 bases). From germline, CDR1 is SGHTA and CDR2 FQGNSA. CDR3 length equals 15 residues. The V end lost 5 bases, the J end lost 7 bases, and 18 bases lay between the germline ends. In nucleotides, the CDR3 is TGTGCCAGCAGCCTTGGCCGGGGGACTAGCCAGCCCCAGCATTTT. This codes for CASSLGRGTSQPQHF.

In its sample, this clonotype was seen many times. The rearrangement links TRBV27 to TRBJ2-2, with D unresolved. Between the trimmed V and J ends, which lost 7 bases and 4 bases, there was a span of 7 bases. The CDR3 runs 12 residues. Germline lookup yields CDR1 MNHEY and CDR2 SMNVEV (reference sequence). Written as DNA, the CDR3 is TGTGCCAGCAAGGGTGGCACCGGGGAGCTGTTTTTT. Translation gives CASKGGTGELFF.

This clonotype was recorded at least ten times. The chain has TRBV11-2 and TRBJ2-7, with D perhaps TRBD1 (5 bases). This CDR3 contains 13 residues. The V end lost 5 bases, the J end lost 3 bases, and 11 bases lay between the germline ends. Germline assignment: CDR1 SGHAT and CDR2 FQNNGV. The CDR3 DNA is TGTGCCAGCAGCCGACAGAATTACTACGAGCAGTACTTC. It specifies CASSRQNYYEQYF.

This clonotype has a count of ten or more. The chain is built from TRBV11-3 and TRBJ2-1, with D hard to call. CDR1 SGHNT and CDR2 YENEEA come from the germline V gene. Trimming removed 2 bases from V and 7 bases from J, with 9 bases in between. CDR3 length equals 13 residues. DNA of the CDR3: TGTGCCAGCAGCTTAAATAGGTTTAATGAGCAGTTCTTC. Its translation is CASSLNRFNEQFF.

This clonotype showed up just a few times. The genes are TRBV2 and TRBJ1-2, with D hard to call. Per the germline V gene, CDR1 is SNHLY and CDR2 is FYNNEI. The CDR3 sequence is 13 residues long. V lost 6 bases, J lost 11 bases, and 19 bases lay in between. CDR3 nucleotides: TGTGCCAGCAGAGGAAGCGCAGGTTCGAAGTACACCTTC. Translated, it gives CASRGSAGSKYTF.

The sample holds many counts of this clonotype. The rearrangement joins TRBV3-1 to TRBJ2-2; TRBD2 agrees at 8 bases. CDR3 length: 16 amino acids. Germline loops: CDR1 LGHDT, CDR2 YNNKEL (reference sequence). The J segment lost 0 bases and the V segment lost 0 bases, leaving 0 bases of the junction unmatched. CDR3 DNA sequence: TGTGCCAGCAGCCAAGAGGGACTAGCGAACACCGGGGAGCTGTTTTTT. Protein product: CASSQEGLANTGELFF.

This clonotype was counted only a few times. V gene TRBV19 combines with J gene TRBJ1-5; D not resolved. Between the trimmed V and J ends, which lost 6 bases and 1 base, there was a span of 13 bases. The CDR3 spans 15 residues. The V gene's germline CDR1 is LNHDA and CDR2 SQIVND (reference sequence). CDR3 in amino acids: CASRTTPGSNQPQHF. CDR3 DNA: TGTGCCAGTAGGACGACACCTGGGAGCAATCAGCCCCAGCATTTT.

This clonotype has a count of ten or more. The chain is built from TRBV5-5 and TRBJ1-1, with D unresolved. CDR1 and CDR2 from the germline V gene are SGHKS and YYEKEE (reference sequence). Trimming took 5 bases from V and 3 from J, leaving 11 bases between them. The CDR3 runs to 13 residues. The CDR3 coding sequence is TGTGCCAGCAGAGGGCCCTGGGACACTGAAGCTTTCTTT. This codes for CASRGPWDTEAFF. The complete variable domain, with remaining parts taken from reference TRBV5-5 and TRBJ1-1, reads DAGVTQSPTHLIKTRGQQVTLRCSPISGHKSVSWYQQVLGQGPQFIFQYYEKEERGRGNFPDRFSARQFPNYSSELNVNALLLGDSALYLCASRGPWDTEAFFGQGTRLTVV.

In its sample, this clonotype was seen once. A much larger clone is a single base away; this may be a read error. This chain links TRBV28 with TRBJ1-2; D unresolved. This CDR3 contains 13 residues. The germline V gene encodes CDR1 MDHEN and CDR2 SYDVKM. V gave up 10 bases and J gave up 8 bases, with 20 bases separating them. The CDR3 sequence is CAISSEVLRGYTF. CDR3 bases: TGTGCCATATCCTCTGAGGTGTTGAGGGGCTACACCTTC.

This clonotype was counted at least ten times. V is TRBV3-1 and J is TRBJ2-1; a possible D gene is TRBD2 (6 bases). CDR3 size: 17 residues. V lost 0 bases and J lost 7, with 19 bases in between. Germline V gene lookup returns CDR1 LGHDT and CDR2 YNNKEL (reference sequence). CDR3 in DNA: TGTGCCAGCAGCCAAGACGGCGGGACGGGTTTAAGGAATGAGCAGTTCTTC. Encoded protein: CASSQDGGTGLRNEQFF.

The chain recombines TRBV28 with TRBJ2-3, with 11 bases that match TRBD2. The junction had 3 bases not matched to a gene; V was cut back by 8 bases and J by 2 bases. Per germline, CDR1 MDHEN and CDR2 SYDVKM. This CDR3 spans 14 amino acids. CDR3 DNA: TGTGCCAGCGGGGGACTAGCGGACACAGATACGCAGTATTTT. This sequence encodes CASGGLADTDTQYF.

This clonotype has only a few counts. This chain joins TRBV7-6 and TRBJ2-7; a weak D match, TRBD2 (6 bases). The V and J ends lost 1 base and 2 bases respectively, with 15 bases between them. There are 16 residues in the CDR3. Germline V lookup: CDR1 SGHVS, CDR2 FNYEAQ. CDR3 coding DNA: TGTGCCAGCAGCTTAGGGGGCGGGGCGTCTACCTACGAGCAGTACTTC. It yields the protein CASSLGGGASTYEQYF.

The CDR3 region has the DNA TGTGCCAGCAGTCCCCGGGCAGCCTATAATGAAAAACTGTTTTTT. Amino acid sequence: CASSPRAAYNEKLFF. The rearrangement joins TRBV27 to TRBJ1-4; D unclear. Germline loops: CDR1 MNHEY, CDR2 SMNVEV (reference sequence). Trimming stripped 5 bases from V and 4 bases from J, with 14 bases between. This CDR3 is 15 amino acids long.

This clonotype was counted only a few times. This chain connects TRBV28 to TRBJ1-1; D might be TRBD1 (6 bases). CDR1 and CDR2 (germline): MDHEN, SYDVKM. This CDR3 contains 15 residues. Trimming took 5 bases from V and 3 from J, leaving 16 bases between them. CDR3 DNA: TGTGCCAGCAGTCCTCTCCCCCGACAGGACACTGAAGCTTTCTTT. This codes for CASSPLPRQDTEAFF.

This clonotype occurred many times. The chain carries TRBV28 and TRBJ1-6; no clear D. There are 14 residues in the CDR3. Trimming shortened V by 1 base and J by 9 bases, and 10 bases separated the two germline ends. Germline V gene sequence: CDR1 MDHEN, CDR2 SYDVKM. In DNA, the CDR3 is TGTGCCAGCAGTTTATATGGAGGGCTTTCACCCCTCCACTTT. Translation: CASSLYGGLSPLHF.

This clonotype appeared once. A single base separates this from a much larger clone, so it may be a read error. The gene calls are TRBV9 and TRBJ2-3; tentatively, D is TRBD2 (5 bases). CDR3 size: 15 residues. Per germline, CDR1 SGDLS and CDR2 YYNGEE. The chain's CDR3 is CASSVIPTGSDAQYF. CDR3 coding DNA: TGTGCCAGCAGCGTGATACCCACGGGATCAGATGCGCAGTATTTT.

V and J are TRBV9 and TRBJ2-5, with D uncertain. The CDR3 runs 13 residues. CDR1 and CDR2 (germline): SGDLS, YYNGEE. Deletions cut 0 bases from V and 2 bases from J, with 5 bases between. Written as DNA, the CDR3 is TGTGCCAGCAGCGTAGGAGAACAAGAGACCCAGTACTTC. This codes for CASSVGEQETQYF.